This is a list of T cell receptor beta chains from one sample in a study of vaccination effects on CD4 cells after COVID-19. No antigen has been assigned to these receptors. The repertoire was sequenced with immunoSEQ multiplex PCR; TCRdb's copy has only in-frame clones and lacks some. The data show about 25,000 clones, over 70% seen once. Sequenced material: CD4+ T cells from PBMCs cultured with HCoV-NL63 spike peptides, taken after COVID-19 vaccination. The receptor source for this set is a human donor who received a COVID-19 vaccine. Both conserved end residues are part of each CDR3. The D gene is left open where the match is weak. Only some rows state a clone size, as once, few, many or a class for expanded clones.

v_call	d_call	j_call	clone_size	cdr3_aa	cdr3_nt
TRBV27	-	TRBJ1-1	-	CASRGMNTEAFF	TGTGCCAGCAGGGGTATGAACACTGAAGCTTTCTTT
TRBV18	-	TRBJ1-6	-	CASSPYPGHNNSPLHF	TGTGCCAGCTCACCGTATCCGGGACACAATAATTCACCCCTCCACTTT
TRBV11-3	-	TRBJ2-1	few	CASSLDRPSFHNEQFF	TGTGCCAGCAGCTTAGATCGGCCTAGCTTCCACAATGAGCAGTTCTTC
TRBV6-1	-	TRBJ1-2	-	CASSEAGTGTGYGYTF	TGTGCCAGCAGTGAAGCTGGGACCGGGACGGGCTATGGCTACACCTTC
TRBV18	TRBD2	TRBJ2-3	-	CASSTTGGQYF	TGTGCCAGCTCAACAACGGGAGGGCAGTATTTT
TRBV3-1/TRBV3-2	TRBD1	TRBJ1-2	-	CASSQATGQGTYGYTF	TGTGCCAGCAGCCAAGCCACGGGACAGGGGACCTATGGCTACACCTTC
TRBV19	-	TRBJ2-7	-	CASSRTPTLYEQYF	TGTGCCAGTAGTCGGACACCAACCCTCTACGAGCAGTACTTC
TRBV3-1/TRBV3-2	-	TRBJ1-2	few	CASSPKGGKVYGYTF	TGTGCCAGCAGCCCCAAGGGGGGTAAGGTTTATGGCTACACCTTC
TRBV30	TRBD1	TRBJ1-6	few	CAWSADRPNSPLHF	TGTGCCTGGAGCGCGGACAGGCCTAATTCACCCCTCCACTTT
TRBV19	-	TRBJ2-2	-	CASSIADGKFSGELFF	TGTGCCAGTAGTATAGCTGACGGGAAGTTTTCCGGGGAGCTGTTTTTT
TRBV5-6	-	TRBJ2-6	-	CASTPGGANVLTF	TGTGCCAGCACCCCCGGAGGGGCCAACGTCCTGACTTTC
TRBV28	-	TRBJ1-1	-	CASNGRLGEAFF	TGTGCCAGCAATGGACGGTTGGGTGAAGCTTTCTTT
TRBV7-2	-	TRBJ2-5	-	CASSLAGVIQETQYF	TGTGCCAGCAGCTTAGCGGGGGTAATCCAAGAGACCCAGTACTTC
TRBV28	-	TRBJ1-2	few	CASSGRQTSYGYTF	TGTGCCAGCAGTGGCAGACAGACCTCCTATGGCTACACCTTC
TRBV19	-	TRBJ1-2	-	CASSISLGFIGYTF	TGTGCCAGTAGTATATCTCTGGGTTTCATTGGCTACACCTTC
TRBV6-2/TRBV6-3	TRBD1	TRBJ1-1	few	CASSLGTGAWEAFF	TGTGCCAGCAGTTTAGGGACAGGGGCTTGGGAAGCTTTCTTT